A selection of T cell receptor beta chains follows, all from one sample in a study of CD8+ T cells in alopecia areata. TCRdb keeps only in-frame clones here, not all; method: immunoSEQ multiplex PCR. Here the sample spans roughly 110,000 clones, roughly three fifths being singletons. The specimen comprised CD4+ T cells sorted from blood, sampled at week 24, from a patient treated with tofacitinib. The origin of the receptors is a human donor with alopecia areata. Both conserved end residues are part of each CDR3. Each record gives: J gene, V gene, clone size, D gene, CDR3 protein, CDR3 DNA. D genes are given only for firm matches. For some rows the clone size is stated as once, few or many, or as a class when expanded; others skip it.

J: TRBJ2-6; V: TRBV30; size: NA; D: NA; CDR3: CAWSASRVSGANVLTF; DNA: TGTGCCTGGAGTGCCTCCAGGGTCTCTGGGGCCAACGTCCTGACTTTC
J: TRBJ1-2; V: TRBV30; size: few; D: NA; CDR3: CAWSVLNYGYTF; DNA: TGTGCCTGGAGTGTCTTGAACTATGGCTACACCTTC
J: TRBJ1-2; V: TRBV9; size: NA; D: NA; CDR3: CASSASLYGYTF; DNA: TGTGCCAGCAGCGCAAGCCTCTATGGCTACACCTTC
J: TRBJ2-3; V: TRBV7-9; size: few; D: NA; CDR3: CASSLGGEDTQYF; DNA: TGTGCCAGCAGCTTAGGGGGGGAAGATACGCAGTATTTT
J: TRBJ2-5; V: TRBV9; size: NA; D: NA; CDR3: CASSVGGGQQETQYF; DNA: TGTGCCAGCAGCGTAGGCGGAGGGCAGCAAGAGACCCAGTACTTC
J: TRBJ2-1; V: TRBV30; size: NA; D: NA; CDR3: CAWIQKAYNEQFF; DNA: TGTGCCTGGATACAGAAAGCCTACAATGAGCAGTTCTTC
J: TRBJ2-3; V: TRBV5-4; size: NA; D: TRBD2; CDR3: CASSRGLAGTDTQYF; DNA: TGTGCCAGCAGCCGAGGACTAGCGGGCACAGATACGCAGTATTTT
J: TRBJ1-3; V: TRBV25-1; size: NA; D: NA; CDR3: CASSDGTSGNTIYF; DNA: TGTGCCAGCAGTGACGGGACCTCTGGAAACACCATATATTTT
J: TRBJ2-3; V: TRBV14; size: NA; D: NA; CDR3: CASSPGIQYTDTQYF; DNA: TGTGCCAGCAGCCCCGGGATACAATACACAGATACGCAGTATTTT
J: TRBJ1-1; V: TRBV29-1; size: NA; D: NA; CDR3: CSVQKWVNTEAFF; DNA: TGCAGCGTCCAAAAGTGGGTGAACACTGAAGCTTTCTTT
J: TRBJ2-5; V: TRBV5-1; size: NA; D: NA; CDR3: CASSLAVASQETQYF; DNA: TGCGCCAGCAGCTTGGCGGTAGCTTCCCAAGAGACCCAGTACTTC
J: TRBJ2-3; V: TRBV19; size: few; D: NA; CDR3: CASSDAEGDTQYF; DNA: TGTGCCAGTAGTGATGCTGAAGGGGATACGCAGTATTTT
J: TRBJ1-1; V: TRBV9; size: NA; D: NA; CDR3: CASSVGPGTEAFF; DNA: TGTGCCAGCAGCGTAGGGCCGGGGACTGAAGCTTTCTTT
J: TRBJ2-3; V: TRBV5-1; size: NA; D: NA; CDR3: CASSLMGRSTDTQYF; DNA: TGCGCCAGCAGCTTGATGGGACGGTCCACAGATACGCAGTATTTT
J: TRBJ1-2; V: TRBV30; size: NA; D: TRBD1; CDR3: CAWRDRANYGYTF; DNA: TGTGCCTGGAGGGACAGGGCCAACTATGGCTACACCTTC
J: TRBJ2-5; V: TRBV5-1; size: NA; D: NA; CDR3: CASSLAGPQETQYF; DNA: TGCGCCAGCAGCTTGGCAGGACCTCAGGAGACCCAGTACTTC
J: TRBJ1-1; V: TRBV29-1; size: few; D: NA; CDR3: CSVEAQKGTEAFF; DNA: TGCAGCGTTGAGGCCCAGAAGGGCACTGAAGCTTTCTTT
J: TRBJ2-1; V: TRBV5-1; size: NA; D: NA; CDR3: CASSQPGPQFDEQFF; DNA: TGCGCCAGCAGCCAACCGGGACCTCAATTCGATGAGCAGTTCTTC
J: TRBJ1-2; V: TRBV19; size: NA; D: NA; CDR3: CASSLGQSNYGYTF; DNA: TGTGCCAGTAGTCTTGGACAGTCTAACTATGGCTACACCTTC
J: TRBJ2-3; V: TRBV15; size: NA; D: NA; CDR3: CATSRVGATASTDTQYF; DNA: TGTGCCACCAGCAGAGTCGGGGCGACGGCGTCCACAGATACGCAGTATTTT
J: TRBJ2-2; V: TRBV4-3; size: NA; D: TRBD1; CDR3: CASSQNRGLGELFF; DNA: TGCGCCAGCAGCCAGAACAGGGGGCTCGGGGAGCTGTTTTTT
J: TRBJ1-4; V: TRBV30; size: NA; D: NA; CDR3: CAWSTGGPAREKLFF; DNA: TGTGCCTGGAGTACCGGGGGACCTGCACGTGAAAAACTGTTTTTT
J: TRBJ2-3; V: TRBV7-9; size: NA; D: TRBD2; CDR3: CASSFPLAGGTDTQYF; DNA: TGTGCCAGCAGCTTTCCGCTAGCGGGGGGAACAGATACGCAGTATTTT
J: TRBJ1-1; V: TRBV7-9; size: NA; D: NA; CDR3: CASSPNLADTEAFF; DNA: TGTGCCAGCAGCCCGAATTTGGCGGACACTGAAGCTTTCTTT
J: TRBJ2-1; V: TRBV30; size: NA; D: NA; CDR3: CAWGQVYNEQFF; DNA: TGTGCCTGGGGACAAGTTTACAATGAGCAGTTCTTC
J: TRBJ2-2; V: TRBV29-1; size: NA; D: TRBD1; CDR3: CSVGRRGRTGELFF; DNA: TGCAGCGTTGGGCGCAGGGGGCGAACCGGGGAGCTGTTTTTT
J: TRBJ1-2; V: TRBV7-2; size: NA; D: NA; CDR3: CASSLDPGNYGYTF; DNA: TGTGCCAGCAGCTTAGATCCGGGGAACTATGGCTACACCTTC
J: TRBJ1-3; V: TRBV7-2; size: NA; D: NA; CDR3: CASSSTGRGNTIYF; DNA: TGTGCCAGCAGCTCCACAGGGAGGGGAAACACCATATATTTT
J: TRBJ2-2; V: TRBV5-1; size: few; D: TRBD1; CDR3: CASSLRGQDTGELFF; DNA: TGCGCCAGCAGCTTGAGGGGACAGGACACCGGGGAGCTGTTTTTT
J: TRBJ1-5; V: TRBV11-2; size: NA; D: NA; CDR3: CASSLDQVNQPQHF; DNA: TGTGCCAGCAGCTTAGATCAGGTGAATCAGCCCCAGCATTTT
J: TRBJ1-6; V: TRBV7-8; size: NA; D: NA; CDR3: CASSTRTLSPLHF; DNA: TGTGCCAGCAGCACAAGGACACTGTCACCCCTCCACTTT
J: TRBJ1-1; V: TRBV4-1; size: NA; D: NA; CDR3: CASSQVWGVSMKAFF; DNA: TGCGCCAGCAGCCAAGTCTGGGGCGTTTCGATGAAAGCTTTCTTT
J: TRBJ1-2; V: TRBV29-1; size: NA; D: TRBD1; CDR3: CSVTRQGSGYGYTF; DNA: TGCAGCGTTACCAGACAGGGCAGTGGCTATGGCTACACCTTC
J: TRBJ1-5; V: TRBV2; size: NA; D: NA; CDR3: CASSVGVEPQHF; DNA: TGTGCCAGCAGTGTGGGGGTGGAGCCCCAGCATTTT
J: TRBJ2-5; V: TRBV29-1; size: NA; D: NA; CDR3: CSVGLRGPQETQYF; DNA: TGCAGCGTTGGGCTCCGGGGCCCCCAAGAGACCCAGTACTTC
J: TRBJ2-2; V: TRBV4-3; size: NA; D: TRBD2; CDR3: CASSSYVAGGYTGELFF; DNA: TGCGCCAGCAGCTCCTATGTAGCGGGGGGGTACACCGGGGAGCTGTTTTTT
J: TRBJ2-3; V: TRBV11-2; size: NA; D: TRBD1; CDR3: CASSLDRDADTQYF; DNA: TGTGCCAGCAGCTTGGACAGGGATGCAGATACGCAGTATTTT
J: TRBJ2-3; V: TRBV5-4; size: NA; D: NA; CDR3: CASKDGWSTDTQYF; DNA: TGTGCCAGCAAGGATGGGTGGAGCACAGATACGCAGTATTTT
J: TRBJ2-2; V: TRBV2; size: NA; D: NA; CDR3: CASRDQGTGELFF; DNA: TGTGCCAGCAGGGATCAGGGCACCGGGGAGCTGTTTTTT
J: TRBJ1-1; V: TRBV29-1; size: NA; D: NA; CDR3: CSVVDGRTEAFF; DNA: TGCAGCGTAGTGGACGGGCGGACTGAAGCTTTCTTT
J: TRBJ1-1; V: TRBV7-2; size: few; D: NA; CDR3: CASSLTGASTEAFF; DNA: TGTGCCAGCAGCCTTACGGGGGCCTCTACTGAAGCTTTCTTT
J: TRBJ2-1; V: TRBV18; size: few; D: TRBD1; CDR3: CASSPGQGTHNEQFF; DNA: TGTGCCAGCTCCCCGGGACAGGGAACCCACAATGAGCAGTTCTTC
J: TRBJ2-3; V: TRBV7-9; size: few; D: NA; CDR3: CASSSLTDTQYF; DNA: TGTGCCAGCAGCTCCCTCACAGATACGCAGTATTTT
J: TRBJ2-3; V: TRBV29-1; size: NA; D: TRBD1; CDR3: CSVRRQGDTQYF; DNA: TGCAGCGTCCGGAGACAGGGAGATACGCAGTATTTT
J: TRBJ2-1; V: TRBV4-2; size: few; D: NA; CDR3: CASRSRRSNEQFF; DNA: TGTGCCAGCAGATCCCGGCGGTCCAATGAGCAGTTCTTC
J: TRBJ2-3; V: TRBV7-9; size: NA; D: NA; CDR3: CASSPMADTQYF; DNA: TGTGCCAGCAGCCCCATGGCAGATACGCAGTATTTT
J: TRBJ1-2; V: TRBV4-1; size: NA; D: NA; CDR3: CASSLPTNSYGYTF; DNA: TGCGCCAGCAGCCTCCCTACCAATTCCTATGGCTACACCTTC
J: TRBJ2-3; V: TRBV4-2; size: NA; D: TRBD2; CDR3: CASAPTGRGGIDTQYF; DNA: TGTGCCAGCGCCCCTACGGGGCGGGGGGGCATAGATACGCAGTATTTT
J: TRBJ2-5; V: TRBV19; size: NA; D: NA; CDR3: CASSFRAGPSETQYF; DNA: TGTGCCAGTAGTTTCCGAGCGGGCCCATCGGAGACCCAGTACTTC
J: TRBJ2-2; V: TRBV30; size: few; D: TRBD1; CDR3: CAWRQGAGTGELFF; DNA: TGTGCCTGGAGACAGGGGGCCGGGACCGGGGAGCTGTTTTTT
J: TRBJ1-1; V: TRBV25-1; size: few; D: NA; CDR3: CASSTGIRFKAFF; DNA: TGTGCCAGCAGTACAGGGATCAGATTCAAAGCTTTCTTT
J: TRBJ1-2; V: TRBV7-9; size: NA; D: NA; CDR3: CASRGGLGYGYTF; DNA: TGTGCCAGCAGAGGGGGACTCGGCTATGGCTACACCTTC